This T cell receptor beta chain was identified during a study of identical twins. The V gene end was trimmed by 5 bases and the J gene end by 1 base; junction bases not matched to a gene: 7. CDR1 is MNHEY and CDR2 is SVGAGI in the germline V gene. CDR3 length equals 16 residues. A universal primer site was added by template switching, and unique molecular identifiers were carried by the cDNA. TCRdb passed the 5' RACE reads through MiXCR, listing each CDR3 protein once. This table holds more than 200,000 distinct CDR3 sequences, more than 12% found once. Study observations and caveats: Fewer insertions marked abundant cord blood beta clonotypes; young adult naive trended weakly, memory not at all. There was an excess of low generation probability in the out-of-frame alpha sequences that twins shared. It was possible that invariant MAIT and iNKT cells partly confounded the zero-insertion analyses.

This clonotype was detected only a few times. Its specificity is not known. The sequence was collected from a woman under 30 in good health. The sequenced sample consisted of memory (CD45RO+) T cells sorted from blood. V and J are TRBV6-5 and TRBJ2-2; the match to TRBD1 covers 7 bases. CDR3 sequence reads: CASSHRDRVNTGELFF. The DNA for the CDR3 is TGTGCCAGCAGTCACCGGGACAGAGTGAACACCGGGGAGCTGTTTTTT.